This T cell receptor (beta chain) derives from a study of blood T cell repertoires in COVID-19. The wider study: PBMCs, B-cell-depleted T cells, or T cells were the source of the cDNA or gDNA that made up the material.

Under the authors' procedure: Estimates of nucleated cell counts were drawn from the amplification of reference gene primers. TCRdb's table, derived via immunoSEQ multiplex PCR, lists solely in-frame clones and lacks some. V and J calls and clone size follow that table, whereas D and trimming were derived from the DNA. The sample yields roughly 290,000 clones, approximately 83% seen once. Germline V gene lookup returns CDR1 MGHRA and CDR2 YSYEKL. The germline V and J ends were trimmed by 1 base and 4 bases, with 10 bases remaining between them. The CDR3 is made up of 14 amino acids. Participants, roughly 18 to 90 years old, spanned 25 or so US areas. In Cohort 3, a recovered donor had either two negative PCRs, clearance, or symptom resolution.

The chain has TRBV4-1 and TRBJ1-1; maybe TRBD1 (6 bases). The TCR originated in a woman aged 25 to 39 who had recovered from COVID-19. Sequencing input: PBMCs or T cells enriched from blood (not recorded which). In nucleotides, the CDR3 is TGCGCCAGCAGCCAAGCGTGGGGGCCCACTGAAGCTTTCTTT. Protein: CASSQAWGPTEAFF.